This is a list of T cell receptor beta chains from one sample in a study of cytomegalovirus exposure and HLA in healthy donors. Libraries were prepared by immunoSEQ multiplex PCR; TCRdb keeps only in-frame clonotypes and omits some of them. The sample holds under 200,000 clones; about 88% are singletons and the top ten take more than 0.25%. Sequenced input: PBMCs. The receptors come from a young woman in good health and CMV-seronegative. Both conserved end residues are part of each CDR3. A D gene is named only where the DNA matches it firmly. The size field is filled for only some rows; it gives once, few, many or a size class.

clone_size | j_call | v_call | d_call | cdr3_aa | cdr3_nt
- | TRBJ2-7 | TRBV2 | TRBD2 | CASSGRLAGSYEQYF | TGTGCCAGCAGCGGCAGACTAGCGGGGTCCTACGAGCAGTACTTC
- | TRBJ2-7 | TRBV4-1 | - | CASSPGDTQRYEQYF | TGCGCCAGCAGCCCCGGGGACACCCAACGCTACGAGCAGTACTTC
- | TRBJ1-6 | TRBV7-8 | TRBD1 | CASSLGGGTDFHNSPLHF | TGTGCCAGCAGCTTAGGCGGGGGGACAGACTTTCATAATTCACCCCTCCACTTT
- | TRBJ2-1 | TRBV29-1 | - | CSVGAGWNEQFF | TGCAGCGTTGGGGCGGGATGGAATGAGCAGTTCTTC
- | TRBJ1-3 | TRBV15 | - | CATSRDESGNTIYF | TGTGCCACCAGCAGAGATGAGAGTGGAAACACCATATATTTT
- | TRBJ1-2 | TRBV7-2 | TRBD1 | CASSPQLRGGRGYTF | TGTGCCAGCAGTCCTCAACTAAGAGGGGGCCGGGGCTACACCTTC
- | TRBJ1-1 | TRBV7-9 | - | CASSHPTDSEEMNTEAFF | TGTGCCAGCAGCCACCCGACCGACTCGGAGGAGATGAACACTGAAGCTTTCTTT
- | TRBJ2-1 | TRBV7-8 | TRBD1 | CASSLGTGTYNEQFF | TGTGCCAGCAGCTTAGGGACAGGGACCTACAATGAGCAGTTCTTC
- | TRBJ2-2 | TRBV5-5 | - | CASSGWDFPGELFF | TGTGCCAGCAGCGGGTGGGACTTTCCCGGGGAGCTGTTTTTT
- | TRBJ2-7 | TRBV5-1 | - | CASSLDGRLYEQYF | TGCGCCAGCAGCTTGGATGGAAGACTCTACGAGCAGTACTTC
- | TRBJ1-5 | TRBV6-6 | - | CASRESERGSNQPQHF | TGTGCCAGCAGGGAGTCGGAGCGCGGAAGCAATCAGCCCCAGCATTTT
once | TRBJ2-1 | TRBV5-1 | TRBD1 | CASSLFPGQGPNEQFF | TGCGCCAGCAGCTTGTTTCCGGGACAGGGCCCAAATGAGCAGTTCTTC
- | TRBJ2-7 | TRBV9 | TRBD2 | CASSVGGTSGIYEQYF | TGTGCCAGCAGCGTAGGGGGGACTAGCGGAATATACGAGCAGTACTTC
- | TRBJ2-2 | TRBV7-3 | - | CASSLGGSNTGELFF | TGTGCCAGCAGCTTAGGAGGCAGTAACACCGGGGAGCTGTTTTTT
- | TRBJ2-1 | TRBV5-1 | - | CASSSATGFGDNEQFF | TGCGCCAGCAGCTCGGCCACGGGATTTGGGGACAATGAGCAGTTCTTC
- | TRBJ2-7 | TRBV28 | TRBD1 | CASSWAPGQGYEQYF | TGTGCCAGCAGTTGGGCCCCGGGACAGGGTTACGAGCAGTACTTC
- | TRBJ2-1 | TRBV7-9 | - | CASSEGADYNEQFF | TGTGCCAGCAGTGAAGGAGCGGATTACAATGAGCAGTTCTTC
- | TRBJ2-5 | TRBV5-1 | - | CASSLARAVQETQYF | TGCGCCAGCAGCTTGGCCCGCGCGGTACAAGAGACCCAGTACTTC
few | TRBJ1-1 | TRBV5-1 | - | CASSQFSLSGTEAFF | TGCGCCAGCAGCCAATTCTCCCTATCTGGTACTGAAGCTTTCTTT
- | TRBJ2-2 | TRBV5-4 | TRBD1 | CASSLIPGQGETGELFF | TGTGCCAGCAGCTTGATTCCGGGACAGGGTGAAACCGGGGAGCTGTTTTTT
- | TRBJ1-3 | TRBV5-8 | - | CASSGSGEGVGNTIYF | TGTGCCAGCAGCGGATCAGGGGAAGGGGTCGGAAACACCATATATTTT
- | TRBJ2-7 | TRBV6-5 | - | CASSPSRAAGAEQYF | TGTGCCAGCAGCCCATCCCGGGCGGCGGGTGCCGAGCAGTACTTC
- | TRBJ1-2 | TRBV7-9 | - | CASSPPAYGYTF | TGTGCCAGCAGCCCCCCCGCGTATGGCTACACCTTC
- | TRBJ2-6 | TRBV7-9 | TRBD1 | CASSLTTAGGGSGANVLTF | TGTGCCAGCAGCTTAACCACCGCAGGGGGCGGGTCTGGGGCCAACGTCCTGACTTTC
- | TRBJ1-3 | TRBV4-2 | TRBD1 | CASSQEDREGNTIYF | TGTGCCAGCAGCCAAGAGGACAGGGAGGGAAACACCATATATTTT
- | TRBJ2-7 | TRBV6-6 | - | CASSYSPDSSYEQYF | TGTGCCAGCAGTTACTCCCCGGACAGCTCCTACGAGCAGTACTTC
- | TRBJ1-1 | TRBV6-5 | TRBD1 | CASSYPGGTEAFF | TGTGCCAGCAGTTACCCAGGGGGCACTGAAGCTTTCTTT
- | TRBJ2-1 | TRBV2 | - | CASSKNDRYNEQFF | TGTGCCAGCAGTAAAAACGACAGGTACAATGAGCAGTTCTTC
- | TRBJ2-7 | TRBV11-2 | TRBD2 | CASSRHPGLASSYEQYF | TGTGCCAGCAGCCGTCACCCGGGACTAGCGTCCTCCTACGAGCAGTACTTC
- | TRBJ2-7 | TRBV25-1 | - | CASSEWAGDHEQYF | TGTGCCAGCAGTGAATGGGCAGGGGACCACGAGCAGTACTTC
- | TRBJ2-1 | TRBV25-1 | - | CASTPPTQLYNEQFF | TGTGCCAGCACCCCGCCAACCCAACTCTACAATGAGCAGTTCTTC
- | TRBJ1-1 | TRBV4-1 | - | CASSPKGVGAAFF | TGCGCCAGCAGCCCCAAGGGGGTGGGTGCAGCTTTCTTT
few | TRBJ2-2 | TRBV11-3 | - | CASSPRRAGELFF | TGTGCCAGCAGCCCAAGGAGGGCCGGGGAGCTGTTTTTT
- | TRBJ2-3 | TRBV9 | TRBD2 | CASSPSTGTSGLSTDTQYF | TGTGCCAGCAGCCCATCAACCGGGACTAGCGGGCTTAGCACAGATACGCAGTATTTT
- | TRBJ2-3 | TRBV11-2 | TRBD2 | CASRLRLAGPFDTQYF | TGTGCCAGCAGACTTCGACTAGCGGGGCCTTTCGATACGCAGTATTTT
- | TRBJ2-1 | TRBV13 | TRBD2 | CASSFPLWGGINEQFF | TGTGCCAGCAGCTTCCCCCTTTGGGGGGGGATTAATGAGCAGTTCTTC
- | TRBJ1-3 | TRBV7-2 | TRBD1 | CASSYLGQGAFSGNTIYF | TGTGCCAGCAGCTATTTGGGACAGGGGGCCTTCTCTGGAAACACCATATATTTT